The entry below describes one T cell receptor (beta chain). The antigen this receptor binds is unknown. No base-level quality is on record; no much larger clone is a single base apart. This sample stems from a study of circulating and synovial CD4+ cells in juvenile arthritis (dated by TCRdb to the mid-2010s). For the study in its entirety: TCRbeta CDR3 repertoires of circulating HLA-DR+ CD4 T cells, bulk blood CD4 T cells and synovial CD4 T cells were compared within each patient. The goal of the repertoire sequencing was to confirm that synovial clonotypes were enriched in a circulating synovial-like CD4 T cell subset. Overall study outcomes, separate from this receptor: Circulating pathogenic-like lymphocytes clustered with synovial T cells and shared a substantially higher fraction of CDR3 sequences with synovium than bulk blood. Compared with bulk blood CD4 repertoires, both the synovial and the circulating pathogenic-like lymphocyte repertoires were less diverse, and some CPL samples were as oligoclonal as synovium. Because overlap with synovium rose as sequencing depth increased, the measured fractions of shared clonotypes likely underestimated the overlap of the full repertoire. Because T cell genome counts in CPL samples and bulk blood CD4 samples differed by at least an order of magnitude, sample-size effects were addressed. Traditional Vbeta family usage analysis did not detect the difference between circulating pathogenic-like lymphocytes and bulk blood T cells.

The sequenced samples were obtained from patients with active juvenile idiopathic arthritis. Cells were sorted immediately after thawing, with dead cells excluded using Live/Dead Fixable Near-IR Stain. The germline V gene (reference sequence) gives CDR1 as SEHNR and CDR2 as FQNEAQ. The trim is 5 bases for V and 1 base for J, with a gap of 12 bases between the germline ends. The CDR3 has 14 amino acids, counting the end cysteine and phenylalanine. The read is trimmed to its CDR3 DNA, 42 bases read in frame from base 1. Libraries were prepared through the immunoSEQ multiplex PCR assay. An external provider performed TCRbeta CDR3 sequencing as a commercial service. On the authors' methods: The analyses used productive nucleotide sequences together with amino acid sequences obtained by in silico translation. Diversity was measured as Renyi entropy over a range of alpha values, and the median of 200 repeated subsamples was taken to equalise sample size. The distance between each pair of repertoires was calculated as one minus the Chao-modified Jaccard index, which corrects for under-sampling, and this distance was used for clustering. Frequency-weighted overlap with synovial clonotypes was calculated across 200 sample sizes, using 200 draws without replacement for each, and the value reported was the one at the size of the smaller sample. In its TCRdb copy, this immuneACCESS table keeps in-frame sequences only and misses some clones. Where compared with another copy, unresolved V genes explain less than half of these, and the others have no known cause. The DNA was the basis for D and trimming; V, J and clone size are from that table. The sample yields 35,000 or so clones; roughly 96% were counted once. In total, the top ten clones hold approximately 0.16% of the sample.

This TCR was recovered from a human donor with juvenile idiopathic arthritis. What was sequenced was CD4+ T cells from blood. Recombination linked TRBV7-9 to TRBJ2-7; D gene: possibly TRBD1, on 6 matching bases. The bases are TGTGCCAGCAGCCCCGATAGGGGGTCCTACGAGCAGTACTTC. It specifies CASSPDRGSYEQYF.